This is a list of T cell receptor beta chains from one sample in a study of radiotherapy plus CTLA-4 blockade in lung cancer. Libraries were prepared by immunoSEQ multiplex PCR; TCRdb keeps only in-frame clonotypes and omits some of them. Here the sample spans about 88,000 clones, 72% being singletons. This sample comprised peripheral blood, obtained from a patient treated with radiotherapy plus ipilimumab. Source of these receptors: a human donor with non-small cell lung cancer that progressed on radiotherapy plus ipilimumab. CDR3s include the opening cysteine and the closing phenylalanine or tryptophan. A D gene is named only where the DNA matches it firmly. Clone size, where shown, is once, few, many, or a class for clones that have expanded.

-,TRBV6-5,-,TRBJ1-2,CASSYRAETLNYGYTF,TGTGCCAGCAGTTACCGCGCAGAGACCCTTAACTATGGCTACACCTTC
TRBD2,TRBV28,few,TRBJ2-3,CASSRPTSGSNTQYF,TGTGCCAGCAGCCGTCCGACTAGCGGGAGTAATACGCAGTATTTT
-,TRBV4-2,once,TRBJ2-3,CASSPGGGGEYF,TGTGCCAGCAGCCCCGGTGGCGGCGGCGAGTATTTT
TRBD2,TRBV2,few,TRBJ2-2,CASNRPGGVTGELFF,TGTGCCAGCAATCGTCCTGGGGGGGTTACCGGGGAGCTGTTTTTT
TRBD2,TRBV6-1,-,TRBJ2-5,CASLGTSGQETQYF,TGTGCCAGCCTGGGGACTAGCGGCCAAGAGACCCAGTACTTC
-,TRBV6-5,few,TRBJ2-2,CASSVAGELFF,TGTGCCAGCAGTGTTGCCGGGGAGCTGTTTTTT
-,TRBV29-1,-,TRBJ2-5,CSLAWGTGGTETQYF,TGCAGCCTTGCTTGGGGCACCGGAGGAACGGAGACCCAGTACTTC
TRBD2,TRBV28,once,TRBJ2-2,CASSGLAGDPTGELFF,TGTGCCAGCAGTGGACTAGCGGGAGATCCCACCGGGGAGCTGTTTTTT
-,TRBV7-9,-,TRBJ2-5,CASSGRGETQYF,TGTGCCAGCAGCGGAAGAGGAGAGACCCAGTACTTC
-,TRBV10-3,-,TRBJ1-2,CAISEPHRDGFSNYGYTF,TGTGCCATCAGTGAGCCTCACCGGGACGGGTTTTCTAACTATGGCTACACCTTC
-,TRBV6-1,-,TRBJ1-6,CASRRGGSNSPLHF,TGTGCCAGCAGGCGGGGCGGATCTAATTCACCCCTCCACTTT
TRBD2,TRBV9,-,TRBJ2-2,CASSQSGGNTGELFF,TGTGCCAGCAGCCAGAGCGGGGGGAACACCGGGGAGCTGTTTTTT
TRBD2,TRBV9,-,TRBJ2-1,CASSVDLAGWQFF,TGTGCCAGCAGCGTAGACCTAGCGGGGTGGCAGTTCTTC
TRBD2,TRBV5-1,-,TRBJ2-5,CASSLSLAGAWQETQYF,TGCGCCAGCAGCTTGTCACTAGCGGGGGCTTGGCAAGAGACCCAGTACTTC
-,TRBV28,-,TRBJ1-2,CASSLSRAEGYTF,TGTGCCAGCAGTTTAAGCAGGGCGGAGGGCTACACCTTC
-,TRBV14,-,TRBJ1-3,CASSRNLQGAGNTIYF,TGTGCCAGCAGCCGCAACCTACAGGGAGCTGGAAACACCATATATTTT
-,TRBV7-6,-,TRBJ2-1,CASSLVGRDNEQFF,TGTGCCAGCAGCTTAGTAGGCAGGGACAATGAGCAGTTCTTC
TRBD2,TRBV9,few,TRBJ2-7,CASSTEPGLAGTYEQYF,TGTGCCAGCAGCACAGAACCGGGACTAGCGGGAACCTACGAGCAGTACTTC
-,TRBV5-6,-,TRBJ2-6,CASSLVLEGFSSGANVLTF,TGTGCCAGCAGCTTAGTCCTTGAGGGCTTCTCCTCTGGGGCCAACGTCCTGACTTTC
TRBD1,TRBV28,-,TRBJ2-2,CASSHRGRSTGELFF,TGTGCCAGCAGTCACAGGGGGCGGTCTACCGGGGAGCTGTTTTTT
-,TRBV7-2,-,TRBJ1-6,CASSLEVLGDNSPLHF,TGTGCCAGCAGCTTAGAGGTCCTTGGGGATAATTCACCCCTCCACTTT
-,TRBV11-2,-,TRBJ2-3,CASSLGGYGRTDTQYF,TGTGCCAGCAGCTTAGGAGGCTACGGTAGGACAGATACGCAGTATTTT
-,TRBV5-8,-,TRBJ2-3,CASSADRAGGTDTQYF,TGTGCCAGCAGCGCGGACAGGGCGGGAGGCACAGATACGCAGTATTTT
-,TRBV12-5,once,TRBJ1-2,CASGLPRDRPSGGYTF,TGTGCTAGTGGTTTGCCTCGGGACCGACCTTCGGGCGGCTACACCTTC
-,TRBV28,-,TRBJ1-1,CVSSLSGFLNTEAFF,TGTGTCAGCAGTTTATCGGGGTTTCTAAACACTGAAGCTTTCTTT
TRBD2,TRBV10-3,-,TRBJ2-7,CAISEGGGATYEQYF,TGTGCCATCAGTGAAGGCGGGGGGGCAACCTACGAGCAGTACTTC
-,TRBV30,-,TRBJ2-3,CAWSGQGSRTDTQYF,TGTGCCTGGAGTGGTCAGGGAAGTAGAACAGATACGCAGTATTTT
TRBD2,TRBV18,-,TRBJ2-3,CASSRGGTDTQYF,TGTGCCAGCTCCCGGGGGGGCACAGATACGCAGTATTTT
-,TRBV27,-,TRBJ1-2,CASSKALNYGYTF,TGTGCCAGCAGCAAGGCACTTAACTATGGCTACACCTTC
-,TRBV5-6,-,TRBJ2-7,CASSLGTYEQYF,TGTGCCAGCAGCTTGGGAACCTACGAGCAGTACTTC
TRBD2,TRBV7-7,-,TRBJ2-3,CASSLGGGSADTQYF,TGTGCCAGCAGCTTAGGGGGGGGGAGCGCAGATACGCAGTATTTT
-,TRBV2,-,TRBJ1-1,CASRVQGNTEAFF,TGTGCCAGCAGGGTCCAGGGGAACACTGAAGCTTTCTTT
TRBD2,TRBV7-6,once,TRBJ2-2,CASSPRLAGVQIGELFF,TGTGCCAGCAGCCCGAGACTAGCGGGAGTTCAAATCGGGGAGCTGTTTTTT
-,TRBV7-2,once,TRBJ2-7,CASSSDRSSYEQYF,TGTGCCAGCAGCTCAGACCGTTCCTCCTACGAGCAGTACTTC
TRBD2,TRBV7-3,-,TRBJ2-1,CASSLSISGTEQFF,TGTGCCAGCAGCCTTTCGATTAGCGGGACTGAGCAGTTCTTC
-,TRBV5-5,-,TRBJ1-4,CASSPRGRSNEKLFF,TGTGCCAGCAGCCCTAGGGGGAGATCTAATGAAAAACTGTTTTTT
-,TRBV6-5,medium-sized,TRBJ1-5,CASRPSGVHQPQHF,TGTGCCAGCAGACCCAGTGGTGTGCATCAGCCCCAGCATTTT
-,TRBV6-1,-,TRBJ2-7,CASSEEWQGFYEQYF,TGTGCCAGCAGTGAAGAATGGCAGGGGTTCTACGAGCAGTACTTC
-,TRBV5-5,few,TRBJ2-2,CASTPLPGPNTGELFF,TGTGCCAGCACCCCCTTGCCGGGGCCGAACACCGGGGAGCTGTTTTTT
TRBD1,TRBV4-3,-,TRBJ2-1,CASSQGDRVFGEQFF,TGCGCCAGCAGCCAAGGGGACAGGGTTTTTGGTGAGCAGTTCTTC
TRBD1,TRBV28,-,TRBJ1-2,CASSLHRTGNGYTF,TGTGCCAGCAGTCTCCACAGGACAGGGAACGGCTACACCTTC
-,TRBV6-1,-,TRBJ2-1,CASSEIVGGEAGNEQFF,TGTGCCAGCAGTGAAATTGTAGGAGGGGAGGCCGGCAATGAGCAGTTCTTC
-,TRBV29-1,-,TRBJ2-2,CSVDRGYATGELFF,TGCAGCGTCGACCGGGGTTACGCGACCGGGGAGCTGTTTTTT
-,TRBV10-3,many,TRBJ2-2,CATSYVRLDTGELFF,TGTGCCACCAGCTACGTTCGGCTCGACACCGGGGAGCTGTTTTTT
TRBD2,TRBV5-1,-,TRBJ2-3,CASTRLAGASTDTQYF,TGCGCCAGCACCCGCTTAGCGGGAGCATCTACAGATACGCAGTATTTT
-,TRBV28,few,TRBJ1-3,CASSSPGTGNTIYF,TGTGCCAGCAGTTCGCCTGGGACTGGAAACACCATATATTTT
-,TRBV10-3,once,TRBJ2-3,CAISENLGRRVDTQYF,TGTGCCATCAGTGAGAATTTAGGACGGCGTGTGGATACGCAGTATTTT
TRBD2,TRBV27,few,TRBJ2-1,CATSGSFYEQFF,TGTGCCACTAGCGGCTCCTTCTATGAGCAGTTCTTC